The 17 T cell receptor beta chains below were found in one sample sequenced in a study of blood T cell repertoires in COVID-19. The table came from immunoSEQ multiplex PCR; TCRdb's copy has only in-frame clones and leaves some out. This table holds 100,000 to 150,000 clones, less than 80% found once. The sequenced sample was peripheral blood. The receptors were gathered from a man aged 45 to 65 with acute or convalescent COVID-19.

The chain is built from TRBV9 and TRBJ1-6; 7 nucleotides line up with TRBD1. The CDR3 length is 15 residues. CDR1 is SGDLS, CDR2 YYNGEE, per germline. The V segment lost 0 bases and the J segment 11 bases; nucleotides outside the gene matches: 8. The CDR3 protein is CASSVVIDRVPPLHF. The CDR3 DNA reads TGTGCCAGCAGCGTAGTCATAGACAGGGTTCCACCCCTCCACTTT.

CDR3 nucleotides: TGTGCCACCAACCCCCCAGGTCTATCCTACAATGAGCAGTTCTTC. Protein sequence: CATNPPGLSYNEQFF. The J gene is TRBJ2-1, the V gene TRBV2; D is undetermined. V was shortened by 10 bases and J by 1 base, with 17 bases between the two germline ends. CDR1 and CDR2 (germline): SNHLY, FYNNEI. CDR3 length equals 15 residues. Filled out from reference TRBV2 and TRBJ2-1, the complete variable domain reads EPEVTQTPSHQVTQMGQEVILRCVPISNHLYFYWYRQILGQKVEFLVSFYNNEISEKSEIFDDQFSVERPDGSNFTLKIRSTKLEDSAMYFCATNPPGLSYNEQFFGPGTRLTVL.

The chain uses TRBV30 and TRBJ2-5; 7 bases are a match to TRBD1. This CDR3 region has 15 residues. The junction had 9 bases not matched to a gene; V was cut back by 4 bases and J by 1 base. Germline CDR1 is GTSNPN and CDR2 is SVGIG (reference sequence). CDR3 nucleotides: TGTGCCTGGACTCCTCTGGACAGGCCCCAAGAGACCCAGTACTTC. This gives the protein CAWTPLDRPQETQYF.

The chain couples TRBV24-1 to TRBJ1-5; the D gene is possibly TRBD1 (5 bases). The CDR3 contains 14 residues. CDR1 is KGHDR, CDR2 SFDVKD, per germline. V lost 4 bases and J lost 6, with 12 bases in between. The CDR3 DNA reads TGTGCCACCAGTGACCAGGGTCACCGTCAGCCCCAGCATTTT. It is translated as CATSDQGHRQPQHF.

The V gene is TRBV27, the J gene TRBJ1-6; D may be TRBD1 (5 bases). Germline lookup yields CDR1 MNHEY and CDR2 SMNVEV (reference sequence). CDR3 size: 16 residues. V dropped 5 bases and J dropped 7 bases, with 18 bases sitting between them. The CDR3 DNA reads TGTGCCAGCAGTCAAACAGGTTCAGTAGGCAATTCACCCCTCCACTTT. Translation: CASSQTGSVGNSPLHF.

The rearrangement links TRBV30 to TRBJ2-3, with TRBD2 as a possible D gene (5 bases). Germline V gene sequence: CDR1 GTSNPN, CDR2 SVGIG (reference sequence). The CDR3 is 10 residues long. V dropped 8 bases and J dropped 10 bases, with 13 bases sitting between them. The CDR3 bases are TGTGCCCGGGGAAGTCGACCGCAGTATTTT. It specifies CARGSRPQYF.

This rearrangement joins TRBV27 to TRBJ2-7, with D maybe TRBD1 (6 bases). This CDR3 is built from 12 residues. Germline loops: CDR1 MNHEY, CDR2 SMNVEV (reference sequence). Trimming removed 5 bases at V and 4 bases at J, with 9 bases between. The CDR3 sequence is CASSTQGYEQYF. CDR3 coding DNA: TGTGCCAGCAGTACACAGGGTTACGAGCAGTACTTC.

This chain joins TRBV28 and TRBJ1-6; D ambiguous. The CDR3 extends over 17 amino acids. V lost 1 base and J 10 bases, leaving 20 bases between the germline ends. Looked up from germline, CDR1 is MDHEN and CDR2 is SYDVKM. The CDR3 protein is CASSLFQGPGIESPLHF. For the CDR3, the DNA is TGTGCCAGCAGTTTATTCCAAGGGCCGGGAATAGAATCACCCCTCCACTTT.

V and J are TRBV14 and TRBJ1-2, with no clear D. This CDR3 has 12 residues. Trimming removed 3 bases at V and 7 bases at J, with 9 bases between. The germline gives CDR1 SGHDN, CDR2 FVKESK. CDR3 nucleotide sequence: TGTGCCAGCAGCCAGGTGTTGAGTGGCTACACCTTC. Its protein is CASSQVLSGYTF.

The rearrangement joins TRBV27 to TRBJ2-3; 8 bases match TRBD1. Trimming removed 5 bases from V and 4 bases from J; junction bases left unmatched: 17. Germline V lookup: CDR1 MNHEY, CDR2 SMNVEV (reference sequence). The CDR3 has 18 residues. Here the CDR3 DNA reads TGTGCCAGCAGTCCCTGGACAGGGTACCAAATCGGGGCAGATACGCAGTATTTT. Protein sequence: CASSPWTGYQIGADTQYF.

J is TRBJ2-4 and V is TRBV21-1; the table's D call of TRBD1 was not tested on the DNA. TRBV21-1 is a pseudogene segment. The CDR3 has 15 residues. CDR3 bases: TGTGCCAGCAGCAACTCCCCTTACAGGGGAGGCATTCAGTACTTC. Its translation: CASSNSPYRGGIQYF.

Concerning this clone: Other DNA sequences of this sample code for an identical CDR3. The rearrangement joins TRBV18 to TRBJ1-5; no definite D call. Germline V gives CDR1 KGHSH, CDR2 LQKENI. V gave up 2 bases and J gave up 0 bases, with 2 bases separating them. The CDR3 has 13 amino acids. The CDR3 coding sequence is TGTGCCAGCTCACCATATAGCAATCAGCCCCAGCATTTT. It encodes CASSPYSNQPQHF.

This rearrangement joins TRBV28 to TRBJ2-2; D uncertain. Trimming cost V 6 bases and J 7 bases, with 24 bases left between them. Germline V gene sequence: CDR1 MDHEN, CDR2 SYDVKM. This CDR3 comprises 17 residues. CDR3 protein: CASSQWSGDLFNGELFF. The CDR3 DNA sequence: TGTGCCAGCAGCCAATGGTCTGGAGACCTGTTTAACGGGGAGCTGTTTTTT.

Only one count was recorded for this clone. V is TRBV11-3 and J is TRBJ1-5; D is unclear. CDR1 and CDR2 from the germline V gene are SGHNT and YENEEA. Trimming pared 1 base from V and 4 bases from J, leaving 14 bases between. There are 16 residues in the CDR3. This chain's CDR3 is CASSLGTRGKNQPQHF. CDR3 DNA: TGTGCCAGCAGCTTAGGGACTCGGGGAAAAAATCAGCCCCAGCATTTT. Variable domain in full (rest from reference TRBV11-3 and TRBJ1-5): EAGVVQSPRYKIIEKKQPVAFWCNPISGHNTLYWYLQNLGQGPELLIRYENEEAVDDSQLPKDRFSAERLKGVDSTLKIQPAELGDSAVYLCASSLGTRGKNQPQHFGDGTRLSIL.

The rearrangement links TRBV7-9 to TRBJ2-7; the match to TRBD2 covers 10 bases. The CDR3 spans 15 residues. The germline V gene encodes CDR1 SEHNR and CDR2 FQNEAQ (reference sequence). Losses at the gene ends were 5 bases for V and 2 bases for J; bases not matched to a gene: 6. The CDR3 DNA is TGTGCCAGCAGCCCACGGACTAGCGGTACCTACGAGCAGTACTTC. Translating gives CASSPRTSGTYEQYF.

This clone was seen just once. The rearrangement joins TRBV4-2 to TRBJ1-1; possibly TRBD1 for D (6 bases). In germline, CDR1 is LGHNA, CDR2 YNFKEQ. This CDR3 spans 15 amino acids. The V gene lost 4 bases and the J gene lost 2 bases, with 14 bases spanning the gap. CDR3 DNA sequence: TGTGCCAGCAGCCTGGGCCGGACAGCAAACACTGAAGCTTTCTTT. Amino acids: CASSLGRTANTEAFF.

The chain carries TRBV28 and TRBJ2-3; D is perhaps TRBD2 (6 bases). CDR1 and CDR2 (germline): MDHEN, SYDVKM. Trimming removed 3 bases at V and 2 bases at J, with 15 bases between. The CDR3 is made up of 16 amino acids. The CDR3 protein is CASSLSPGLPTDTQYF. For the CDR3, the DNA is TGTGCCAGCAGTTTGTCCCCGGGACTTCCCACAGATACGCAGTATTTT. The entire variable domain, with the rest obtained from reference TRBV28 and TRBJ2-3, is as follows: DVKVTQSSRYLVKRTGEKVFLECVQDMDHENMFWYRQDPGLGLRLIYFSYDVKMKEKGDIPEGYSVSREKKERFSLILESASTNQTSMYLCASSLSPGLPTDTQYFGPGTRLTVL.